These 3 T cell receptor beta chains originate from one sample sequenced in a study of OX40 agonist ivuxolimab in advanced cancers. The repertoire was sequenced with immunoSEQ multiplex PCR; TCRdb's copy has only in-frame clones and lacks some. This table has around 100,000 clones, 89% appearing once. The specimen comprised CD4+ or CD8+ T cells sorted from blood, sampled in a trial of the OX40 agonist ivuxolimab. The receptors come from an adult with an advanced solid tumor such as melanoma, head and neck, liver or kidney cancer.

This clone has a handful of counts. As the CDR3 is not closed by the conserved phenylalanine or tryptophan, this likely results from a read error. The DNA is left out, because the CDR3 cannot be placed on it with certainty; the CDR3 is given as TCRdb lists it. This chain uses TRBV2 with TRBJ1-2. Germline CDR1 SNHLY, CDR2 FYNNEI. The CDR3 numbers 10 amino acids, ends counted. The chain's CDR3 is CASGFSRPLE.

The rearrangement links TRBV30 to TRBJ2-7, with a possible D match to TRBD1 (6 bases). The CDR3 extends over 14 amino acids. Germline V CDR1 and CDR2: GTSNPN, SVGIG (reference sequence). V dropped 1 base and J dropped 4 bases, with 14 bases sitting between them. CDR3 sequence (DNA): TGTGCCTGGAGTGCCGGGACACCTGCTTACGAGCAGTACTTC. The encoded protein is CAWSAGTPAYEQYF.

The J gene is TRBJ2-5, the V gene TRBV6-1; no firm D call. In germline, CDR1 is MNHNS, CDR2 SASEGT. The V and J ends lost 6 bases and 5 bases respectively, with 13 bases between them. The CDR3 is 13 residues long. The CDR3 region has the DNA TGTGCCAGCAGAGAGTGGGTAGTTGAGACCCAGTACTTC. This translates into CASREWVVETQYF.